What follows describes a single T cell receptor (beta chain). The antigen remains undetermined. Trimming cost V 4 bases and J 8 bases; bases outside gene matches: 7. Germline CDR1 MNHNY, CDR2 SVGAGI (reference sequence). The CDR3 has 13 residues. The sample comes from a study of CD8 T cells in ankylosing spondylitis. Findings of the study overall: Several of the motif variants were reported before in synovial fluid and blood from reactive arthritis. The study looked at matched synovial fluid samples from ankylosing spondylitis patients. Disease-linked clones were reported to be significantly enriched there. Typical of ankylosing spondylitis blood, it appeared, was a TCR beta motif of eight highly homologous variants.

5'-RACE, quantitative and with molecular barcodes, yielded the TCR beta libraries. TCRdb recomputed calls from the 5' RACE reads with MiXCR, one row per CDR3 protein. The sample lists around 130,000 distinct CDR3 sequences, roughly 15% seen once, with approximately 30% in the top ten. The sequenced sample was blood, either unsorted or a sorted T cell fraction (not recorded which). The source of this sequence is a male donor with ankylosing spondylitis. The genes are TRBV6-6 and TRBJ1-2, with 7 bases lining up with TRBD1. The CDR3 loop reads CASSSLGGRGYTF. CDR3 sequence (DNA): TGTGCCAGCAGTTCCCTAGGGGGCAGGGGCTACACCTTC.